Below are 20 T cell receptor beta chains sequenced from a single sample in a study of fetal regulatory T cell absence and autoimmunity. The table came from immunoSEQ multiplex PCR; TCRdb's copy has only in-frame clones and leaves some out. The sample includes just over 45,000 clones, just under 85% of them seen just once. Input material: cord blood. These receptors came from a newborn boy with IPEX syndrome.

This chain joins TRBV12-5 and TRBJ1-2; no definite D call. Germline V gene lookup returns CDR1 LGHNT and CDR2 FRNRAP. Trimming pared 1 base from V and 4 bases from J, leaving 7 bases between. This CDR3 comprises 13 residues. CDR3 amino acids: CASGLEGIYGYTF. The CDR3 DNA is TGTGCTAGTGGTTTGGAAGGGATCTATGGCTACACCTTC. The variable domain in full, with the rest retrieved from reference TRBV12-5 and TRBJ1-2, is DARVTQTPRHKVTEMGQEVTMRCQPILGHNTVFWYRQTMMQGLELLAYFRNRAPLDDSGMPKDRFSAEMPDATLATLKIQPSEPRDSAVYFCASGLEGIYGYTFGSGTRLTVV.

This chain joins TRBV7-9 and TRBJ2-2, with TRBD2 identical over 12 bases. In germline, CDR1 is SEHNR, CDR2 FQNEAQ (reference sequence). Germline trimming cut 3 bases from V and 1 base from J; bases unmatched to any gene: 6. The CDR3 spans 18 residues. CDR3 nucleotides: TGTGCCAGCAGCTTTCGACTAGCGGGGGAACTGAACACCGGGGAGCTGTTTTTT. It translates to CASSFRLAGELNTGELFF.

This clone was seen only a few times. The CDR3 spells CASSMGHSYEQYF. The CDR3 DNA reads as TGTGCCAGTAGTATGGGACACTCCTACGAGCAGTACTTC. The chain links TRBV19 to TRBJ2-7, with D possibly being TRBD1 (6 bases). The CDR3 is 13 amino acids. V was pared by 3 bases and J by 0 bases, with 6 bases between. Germline V gives CDR1 LNHDA, CDR2 SQIVND (reference sequence).

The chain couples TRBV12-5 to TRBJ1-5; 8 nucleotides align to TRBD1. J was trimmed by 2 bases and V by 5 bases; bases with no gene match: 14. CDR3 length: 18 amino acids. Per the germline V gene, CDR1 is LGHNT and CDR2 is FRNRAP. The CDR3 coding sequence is TGTGCTAGTGGTGTAATCCGACAGGGGTTTGGGGGCAATCAGCCCCAGCATTTT. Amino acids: CASGVIRQGFGGNQPQHF.

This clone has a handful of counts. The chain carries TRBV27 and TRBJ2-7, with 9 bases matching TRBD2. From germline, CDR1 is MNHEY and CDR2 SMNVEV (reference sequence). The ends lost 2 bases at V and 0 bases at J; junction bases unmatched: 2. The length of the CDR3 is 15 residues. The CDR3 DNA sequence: TGTGCCAGCAGTTTAGGAGCGGGAGGCTCCTACGAGCAGTACTTC. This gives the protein CASSLGAGGSYEQYF.

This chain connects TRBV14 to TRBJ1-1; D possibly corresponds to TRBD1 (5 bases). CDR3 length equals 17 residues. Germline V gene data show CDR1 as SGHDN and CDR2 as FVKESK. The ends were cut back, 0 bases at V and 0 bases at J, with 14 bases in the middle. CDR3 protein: CASSQDQGRLMNTEAFF. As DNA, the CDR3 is TGTGCCAGCAGCCAAGACCAGGGACGGCTCATGAACACTGAAGCTTTCTTT.

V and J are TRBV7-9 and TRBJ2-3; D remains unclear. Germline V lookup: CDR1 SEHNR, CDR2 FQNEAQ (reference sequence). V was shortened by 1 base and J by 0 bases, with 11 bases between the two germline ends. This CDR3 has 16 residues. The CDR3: CASSLEYRSSTDTQYF. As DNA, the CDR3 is TGTGCCAGCAGCTTAGAGTACAGATCTAGCACAGATACGCAGTATTTT.

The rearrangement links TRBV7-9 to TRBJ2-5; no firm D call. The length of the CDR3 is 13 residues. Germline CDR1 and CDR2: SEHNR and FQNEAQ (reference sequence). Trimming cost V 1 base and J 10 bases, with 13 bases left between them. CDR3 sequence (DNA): TGTGCCAGCAGCTTAGGTCCAACCACGAGCCAGTACTTC. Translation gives CASSLGPTTSQYF.

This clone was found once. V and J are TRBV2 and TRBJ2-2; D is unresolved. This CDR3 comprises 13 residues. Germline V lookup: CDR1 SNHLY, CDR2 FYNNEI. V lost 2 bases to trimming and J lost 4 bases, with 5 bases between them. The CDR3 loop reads CASSESPTGELFF. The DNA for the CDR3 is TGTGCCAGCAGTGAATCTCCCACCGGGGAGCTGTTTTTT.

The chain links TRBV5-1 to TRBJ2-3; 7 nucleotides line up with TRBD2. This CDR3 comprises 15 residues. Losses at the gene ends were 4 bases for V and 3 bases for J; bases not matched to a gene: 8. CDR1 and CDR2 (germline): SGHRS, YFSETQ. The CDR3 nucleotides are TGCGCCAGCAGCCCGGTCTCCGGGGGGACAGATACGCAGTATTTT. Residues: CASSPVSGGTDTQYF. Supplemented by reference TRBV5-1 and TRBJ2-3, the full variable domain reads KAGVTQTPRYLIKTRGQQVTLSCSPISGHRSVSWYQQTPGQGLQFLFEYFSETQRNKGNFPGRFSGRQFSNSRSEMNVSTLELGDSALYLCASSPVSGGTDTQYFGPGTRLTVL.

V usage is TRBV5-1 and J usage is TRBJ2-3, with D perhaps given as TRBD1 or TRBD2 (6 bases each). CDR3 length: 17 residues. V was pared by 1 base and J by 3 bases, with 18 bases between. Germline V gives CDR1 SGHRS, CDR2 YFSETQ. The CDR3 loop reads CASSLINGGGKTDTQYF. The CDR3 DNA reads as TGCGCCAGCAGCTTGATCAATGGGGGCGGGAAGACAGATACGCAGTATTTT.

The CDR3 DNA is TGTGCCTGGAGTGTACTCCAGGGCGCTGAAGCTTTCTTT. It codes for CAWSVLQGAEAFF. The chain recombines TRBV30 with TRBJ1-1; D might be TRBD1 (5 bases). Germline lookup yields CDR1 GTSNPN and CDR2 SVGIG (reference sequence). The V end lost 0 bases, the J end lost 6 bases, and 11 bases lay between the germline ends. The CDR3 contains 13 residues.

CDR3 amino acids: CASSSTSGRAVKNIQYF. The CDR3, as DNA: TGTGCCAGCAGCTCGACTAGCGGGAGGGCCGTCAAAAACATTCAGTACTTC. The chain uses TRBV7-8 and TRBJ2-4, with 14 positions matching TRBD2. The germline V gene encodes CDR1 SGHVS and CDR2 FQNEAQ. The junction had 5 bases not matched to a gene; V was cut back by 4 bases and J by 3 bases. CDR3 size: 17 residues.

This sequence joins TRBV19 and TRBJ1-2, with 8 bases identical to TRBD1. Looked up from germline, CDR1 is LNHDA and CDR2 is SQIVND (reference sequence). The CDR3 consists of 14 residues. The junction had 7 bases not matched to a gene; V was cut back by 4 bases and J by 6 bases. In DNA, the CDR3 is TGTGCCAGTAGTAAGATCGGACAGGGAGATGGCTACACCTTC. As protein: CASSKIGQGDGYTF.

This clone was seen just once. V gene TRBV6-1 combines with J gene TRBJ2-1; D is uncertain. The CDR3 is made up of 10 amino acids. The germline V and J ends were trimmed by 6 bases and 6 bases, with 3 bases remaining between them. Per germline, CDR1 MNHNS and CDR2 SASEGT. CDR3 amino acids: CASRTNEQFF. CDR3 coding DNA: TGTGCCAGCAGGACCAATGAGCAGTTCTTC.

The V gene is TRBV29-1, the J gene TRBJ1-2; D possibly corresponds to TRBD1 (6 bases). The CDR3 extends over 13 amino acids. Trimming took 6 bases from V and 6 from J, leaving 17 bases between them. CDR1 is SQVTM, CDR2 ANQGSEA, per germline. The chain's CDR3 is CSVPGHGANGYTF. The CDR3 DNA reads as TGCAGCGTGCCGGGACACGGGGCAAATGGCTACACCTTC.

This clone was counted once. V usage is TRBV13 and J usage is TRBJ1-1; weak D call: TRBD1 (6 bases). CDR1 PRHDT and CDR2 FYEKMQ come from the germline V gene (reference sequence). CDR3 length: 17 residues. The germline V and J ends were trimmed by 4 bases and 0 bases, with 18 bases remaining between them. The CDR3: CASSSSGGPAVNTEAFF. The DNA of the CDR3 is TGTGCCAGCAGCTCATCCGGGGGGCCGGCCGTGAACACTGAAGCTTTCTTT.

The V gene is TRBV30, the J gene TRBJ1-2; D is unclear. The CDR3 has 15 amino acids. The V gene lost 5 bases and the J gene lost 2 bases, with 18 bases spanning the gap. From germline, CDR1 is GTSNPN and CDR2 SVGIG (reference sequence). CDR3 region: CAWAFVYQVNYGYTF. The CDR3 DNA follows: TGTGCCTGGGCTTTCGTGTATCAGGTGAACTATGGCTACACCTTC.

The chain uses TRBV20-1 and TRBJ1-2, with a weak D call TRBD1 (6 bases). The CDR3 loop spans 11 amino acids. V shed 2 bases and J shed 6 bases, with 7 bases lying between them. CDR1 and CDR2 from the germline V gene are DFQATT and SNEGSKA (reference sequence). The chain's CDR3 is CSARPGDGYTF. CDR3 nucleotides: TGCAGTGCTAGACCAGGGGATGGCTACACCTTC.

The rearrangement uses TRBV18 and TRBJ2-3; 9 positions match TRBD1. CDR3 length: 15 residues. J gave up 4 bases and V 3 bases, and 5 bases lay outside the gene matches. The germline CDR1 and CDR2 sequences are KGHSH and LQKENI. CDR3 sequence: CASSPQQGAADTQYF. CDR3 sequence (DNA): TGTGCCAGCTCACCTCAACAGGGGGCCGCAGATACGCAGTATTTT.